The rows below give T cell receptor beta chains drawn from one sample of a study of cytomegalovirus exposure and HLA in healthy donors. Here immunoSEQ multiplex PCR was the method, and the copy in TCRdb shows in-frame clones only, minus some. This table holds 250,000 to 350,000 clones, roughly 89% found once. Sequencing input: PBMCs. The receptors originated from a man in his forties in good health and CMV-seropositive. Both conserved end residues are part of each CDR3. A D gene is named only where the DNA matches it firmly. Expanded clones are given a class, and other clones once, few, many or no size at all.

v_call: TRBV27; d_call: .; clone_size: .; cdr3_length: 14; j_call: TRBJ2-7; cdr3_nt: TGTGCCAGCAGTTTAGGGCAGGGCACCCTCGAGCAGTACTTC; cdr3_aa: CASSLGQGTLEQYF
v_call: TRBV6-6; d_call: TRBD1; clone_size: .; cdr3_length: 13; j_call: TRBJ2-2; cdr3_nt: TGTGCCACCTGGACAGGGAACACCGGGGAGCTGTTTTTT; cdr3_aa: CATWTGNTGELFF
v_call: TRBV28; d_call: TRBD2; clone_size: .; cdr3_length: 17; j_call: TRBJ2-2; cdr3_nt: TGTGCCAGCAGTTTTAAGCTGAGGGGCGGGAGTTCCGGGGAGCTGTTTTTT; cdr3_aa: CASSFKLRGGSSGELFF
v_call: TRBV7-2; d_call: .; clone_size: .; cdr3_length: 13; j_call: TRBJ1-4; cdr3_nt: TGTGCCAGCAGCTTAGACAGGGCTGAAAAACTGTTTTTT; cdr3_aa: CASSLDRAEKLFF
v_call: TRBV15; d_call: .; clone_size: .; cdr3_length: 14; j_call: TRBJ1-5; cdr3_nt: TGTGCCACCAATGGGGGGAATTTAGAGCAGCCCCAGCATTTT; cdr3_aa: CATNGGNLEQPQHF
v_call: TRBV7-8; d_call: TRBD1; clone_size: .; cdr3_length: 13; j_call: TRBJ1-1; cdr3_nt: TGTGCCAGCGCGGGACAGGGAACGGATGAAGCTTTCTTT; cdr3_aa: CASAGQGTDEAFF
v_call: TRBV5-1; d_call: .; clone_size: .; cdr3_length: 14; j_call: TRBJ1-5; cdr3_nt: TGCGCCAGCAGCTTGAGCGGGGATAATCAGCCCCAGCATTTT; cdr3_aa: CASSLSGDNQPQHF
v_call: TRBV2; d_call: .; clone_size: .; cdr3_length: 12; j_call: TRBJ1-4; cdr3_nt: TGTGCCAGCACAGAAGTTAATGAAAAACTGTTTTTT; cdr3_aa: CASTEVNEKLFF
v_call: TRBV7-9; d_call: .; clone_size: .; cdr3_length: 15; j_call: TRBJ2-7; cdr3_nt: TGTGCCAGCAGCTTAGCGCCCACAGACTCCTACGAGCAGTACTTC; cdr3_aa: CASSLAPTDSYEQYF
v_call: TRBV7-9; d_call: .; clone_size: .; cdr3_length: 13; j_call: TRBJ2-5; cdr3_nt: TGTGCCAGCAGCTTTGTCCCGGGGGAGACCCAGTACTTC; cdr3_aa: CASSFVPGETQYF
v_call: TRBV27; d_call: .; clone_size: .; cdr3_length: 13; j_call: TRBJ2-7; cdr3_nt: TGTGCCAGCAGCCCCGCCGGGTTCTACGAGCAGTACTTC; cdr3_aa: CASSPAGFYEQYF
v_call: TRBV18; d_call: .; clone_size: .; cdr3_length: 18; j_call: TRBJ2-7; cdr3_nt: TGTGCCAGCTCACCAGGACTTACTACGGGAACCAGCTCCTACGAGCAGTACTTC; cdr3_aa: CASSPGLTTGTSSYEQYF
v_call: TRBV7-8; d_call: TRBD1; clone_size: .; cdr3_length: 16; j_call: TRBJ2-7; cdr3_nt: TGTGCCAGCAGCCGCAAATCCGAAGGGGACAGCTACGAGCAGTACTTC; cdr3_aa: CASSRKSEGDSYEQYF
v_call: TRBV11-2; d_call: .; clone_size: .; cdr3_length: 16; j_call: TRBJ2-1; cdr3_nt: TGTGCCAGCAGGTCCCCGGGACAAAGAATCTACAATGAGCAGTTCTTC; cdr3_aa: CASRSPGQRIYNEQFF
v_call: TRBV5-1; d_call: .; clone_size: .; cdr3_length: 15; j_call: TRBJ1-5; cdr3_nt: TGCGCCAGCAGCCCTGGACAGAATAGCAATCAGCCCCAGCATTTT; cdr3_aa: CASSPGQNSNQPQHF
v_call: TRBV4-2; d_call: .; clone_size: few; cdr3_length: 16; j_call: TRBJ1-5; cdr3_nt: TGTGCCAGCAGCCAAGAGGCAGGAAATAGCAATCAGCCCCAGCATTTT; cdr3_aa: CASSQEAGNSNQPQHF
v_call: TRBV4-1; d_call: TRBD2; clone_size: .; cdr3_length: 16; j_call: TRBJ2-3; cdr3_nt: TGCGCCAGCAGCCAAGAACGACTAGCGGGAGCGGATACGCAGTATTTT; cdr3_aa: CASSQERLAGADTQYF
v_call: TRBV7-9; d_call: .; clone_size: few; cdr3_length: 14; j_call: TRBJ2-7; cdr3_nt: TGTGCCAGCAGCCCCCCGGACTGGAACTACGAGCAGTACTTC; cdr3_aa: CASSPPDWNYEQYF
v_call: TRBV28; d_call: TRBD2; clone_size: .; cdr3_length: 11; j_call: TRBJ2-1; cdr3_nt: TGTGCCAGCAGTTTTACTAGCGGCTGGGTCTTC; cdr3_aa: CASSFTSGWVF
v_call: TRBV4-1; d_call: TRBD2; clone_size: .; cdr3_length: 17; j_call: TRBJ2-3; cdr3_nt: TGCGCCAGCAGCCCGAGGACTAGCGGGAGGAGCACAGATACGCAGTATTTT; cdr3_aa: CASSPRTSGRSTDTQYF
v_call: TRBV5-1; d_call: .; clone_size: .; cdr3_length: 13; j_call: TRBJ2-5; cdr3_nt: TGCGCCAGCAGCTTGACTAGTCGGGAGACCCAGTACTTC; cdr3_aa: CASSLTSRETQYF
v_call: TRBV6-5; d_call: .; clone_size: .; cdr3_length: 15; j_call: TRBJ2-7; cdr3_nt: TGTGCCAGCAACCTAGGACAAACTGTTGGTTACGAGCAGTACTTC; cdr3_aa: CASNLGQTVGYEQYF
v_call: TRBV2; d_call: .; clone_size: .; cdr3_length: 15; j_call: TRBJ2-1; cdr3_nt: TGTGCCAGCAGTCCGCAGACCGCAGGGGGGAATGAGCAGTTCTTC; cdr3_aa: CASSPQTAGGNEQFF
v_call: TRBV5-1; d_call: .; clone_size: .; cdr3_length: 13; j_call: TRBJ2-2; cdr3_nt: TGCGCCAGCAGCTTGGCGTACACCGGGGAGCTGTTTTTT; cdr3_aa: CASSLAYTGELFF
v_call: TRBV14; d_call: .; clone_size: .; cdr3_length: 13; j_call: TRBJ2-3; cdr3_nt: TGTGCCAGCAGCCTATTCCCTACCGATACGCAGTATTTT; cdr3_aa: CASSLFPTDTQYF
v_call: TRBV11-2; d_call: .; clone_size: once; cdr3_length: 14; j_call: TRBJ1-1; cdr3_nt: TGTGCCAGCAGCTTAGGACTAAAGGGCACTGAAGCTTTCTTT; cdr3_aa: CASSLGLKGTEAFF
v_call: TRBV10-3; d_call: TRBD2; clone_size: .; cdr3_length: 15; j_call: TRBJ2-7; cdr3_nt: TGTGCCATCAGTGGGCCTAGCGGGAGGGCCTACGAGCAGTACTTC; cdr3_aa: CAISGPSGRAYEQYF
v_call: TRBV4-1; d_call: .; clone_size: .; cdr3_length: 14; j_call: TRBJ2-3; cdr3_nt: TGCGCCAGCAGCCAATGGAGCGGTTCAGATACGCAGTATTTT; cdr3_aa: CASSQWSGSDTQYF
v_call: TRBV14; d_call: .; clone_size: .; cdr3_length: 12; j_call: TRBJ2-7; cdr3_nt: TGTGCCAGCAGCCCGAGCTCCTACGAGCAGTACTTC; cdr3_aa: CASSPSSYEQYF
v_call: TRBV27; d_call: TRBD2; clone_size: .; cdr3_length: 14; j_call: TRBJ2-7; cdr3_nt: TGTGCCAGCAGTTCACTAGCGGGAGAGGCCGAGCAGTACTTC; cdr3_aa: CASSSLAGEAEQYF
v_call: TRBV2; d_call: .; clone_size: .; cdr3_length: 14; j_call: TRBJ1-1; cdr3_nt: TGTGCCAGCACGGGAAGGCGGGCGAACACTGAAGCTTTCTTT; cdr3_aa: CASTGRRANTEAFF
v_call: TRBV7-6; d_call: .; clone_size: .; cdr3_length: 13; j_call: TRBJ2-5; cdr3_nt: TGTGCCAGCTGGGGGGAGTACCAAGAGACCCAGTACTTC; cdr3_aa: CASWGEYQETQYF
v_call: TRBV5-1; d_call: TRBD1; clone_size: .; cdr3_length: 16; j_call: TRBJ2-3; cdr3_nt: TGCGCCAGCAGCTTGGGGACAGGAGAAAACACAGATACGCAGTATTTT; cdr3_aa: CASSLGTGENTDTQYF
v_call: TRBV19; d_call: .; clone_size: .; cdr3_length: 15; j_call: TRBJ2-6; cdr3_nt: TGTGCCAGTAGTATTCCAGGGGCTGGGGCCAACGTCCTGACTTTC; cdr3_aa: CASSIPGAGANVLTF
v_call: TRBV18; d_call: .; clone_size: .; cdr3_length: 13; j_call: TRBJ1-1; cdr3_nt: TGTGCCAGCTCACCCTTACAGGACACTGAAGCTTTCTTT; cdr3_aa: CASSPLQDTEAFF
v_call: TRBV5-1; d_call: .; clone_size: .; cdr3_length: 17; j_call: TRBJ2-3; cdr3_nt: TGCGCCAGCAGCCCCCCGGCGAGCGGATCTTCCACAGATACGCAGTATTTT; cdr3_aa: CASSPPASGSSTDTQYF
v_call: TRBV6-5; d_call: .; clone_size: .; cdr3_length: 15; j_call: TRBJ1-2; cdr3_nt: TGTGCCAGCAGTGGGACTTCCCTTTGGCACTATGGCTACACCTTC; cdr3_aa: CASSGTSLWHYGYTF
v_call: TRBV7-3; d_call: TRBD1; clone_size: .; cdr3_length: 14; j_call: TRBJ2-3; cdr3_nt: TGTGCCAGCAGCCAACAGGGGGAAACAGATACGCAGTATTTT; cdr3_aa: CASSQQGETDTQYF
v_call: TRBV11-2; d_call: .; clone_size: .; cdr3_length: 14; j_call: TRBJ2-1; cdr3_nt: TGTGCCAGCAGCTCCGCGACTAGTTTAAATGAGCAGTTCTTC; cdr3_aa: CASSSATSLNEQFF
v_call: TRBV6-1; d_call: TRBD1; clone_size: once; cdr3_length: 15; j_call: TRBJ2-7; cdr3_nt: TGTGCCAGCAGACTGTCCGGGACAGGAGACTACGAGCAGTACTTC; cdr3_aa: CASRLSGTGDYEQYF
v_call: TRBV7-3; d_call: TRBD2; clone_size: .; cdr3_length: 17; j_call: TRBJ2-5; cdr3_nt: TGTGCCAGCAGCTCCCGGGGGGGACTAGCGGACCAAGAGACCCAGTACTTC; cdr3_aa: CASSSRGGLADQETQYF
v_call: TRBV28; d_call: TRBD2; clone_size: .; cdr3_length: 18; j_call: TRBJ2-4; cdr3_nt: TGTGCCAGCAGTTCCAGGACTAGCGGGAGGGCCGCCAAAAACATTCAGTACTTC; cdr3_aa: CASSSRTSGRAAKNIQYF
v_call: TRBV6-5; d_call: TRBD2; clone_size: .; cdr3_length: 15; j_call: TRBJ2-2; cdr3_nt: TGTGCCAGCAGTGTGCTTAGCGGGGCCACCGGGGAGCTGTTTTTT; cdr3_aa: CASSVLSGATGELFF
v_call: TRBV10-2; d_call: TRBD1; clone_size: .; cdr3_length: 14; j_call: TRBJ1-2; cdr3_nt: TGCGCCAGCAGGGGGACAGGGGGCAGCTATGGCTACACCTTC; cdr3_aa: CASRGTGGSYGYTF
v_call: TRBV19; d_call: .; clone_size: .; cdr3_length: 15; j_call: TRBJ2-7; cdr3_nt: TGTGCCAGTAGTATAGCACAGGTCGGGACATACGAGCAGTACTTC; cdr3_aa: CASSIAQVGTYEQYF
v_call: TRBV14; d_call: .; clone_size: .; cdr3_length: 17; j_call: TRBJ1-2; cdr3_nt: TGTGCCAGCAGCCAAGCGGCCGACAGGCGCATAATCAACGGCTACACCTTC; cdr3_aa: CASSQAADRRIINGYTF
v_call: TRBV7-2; d_call: TRBD2; clone_size: .; cdr3_length: 16; j_call: TRBJ2-7; cdr3_nt: TGTGCCAGCAGCTTAGGGGCGGGAGGGGACCCGTACGAGCAGTACTTC; cdr3_aa: CASSLGAGGDPYEQYF
v_call: TRBV29-1; d_call: .; clone_size: few; cdr3_length: 17; j_call: TRBJ1-1; cdr3_nt: TGCAGCGTTCCCAGAAGTGGAGAACGGCATATGAACACTGAAGCTTTCTTT; cdr3_aa: CSVPRSGERHMNTEAFF
v_call: TRBV11-2; d_call: .; clone_size: .; cdr3_length: 14; j_call: TRBJ2-3; cdr3_nt: TGTGCCAGCAGCTCCGACCGAGGTATAGATACGCAGTATTTT; cdr3_aa: CASSSDRGIDTQYF
v_call: TRBV19; d_call: .; clone_size: .; cdr3_length: 14; j_call: TRBJ1-1; cdr3_nt: TGTGCCAGTAGTATAGAGGGGGGAGGCACTGAAGCTTTCTTT; cdr3_aa: CASSIEGGGTEAFF
v_call: TRBV4-2; d_call: TRBD1; clone_size: .; cdr3_length: 14; j_call: TRBJ2-7; cdr3_nt: TGTGCCAGCAGCCGTGGGACAGGGCCCTACGAGCAGTACTTC; cdr3_aa: CASSRGTGPYEQYF
v_call: TRBV19; d_call: .; clone_size: .; cdr3_length: 14; j_call: TRBJ1-1; cdr3_nt: TGTGCCAGTAGTATTTTTGCAGGGTTCACTGAAGCTTTCTTT; cdr3_aa: CASSIFAGFTEAFF
v_call: TRBV5-6; d_call: .; clone_size: .; cdr3_length: 12; j_call: TRBJ1-5; cdr3_nt: TGTGCCAGCAGCCGGAGGGATCAGCCCCAGCATTTT; cdr3_aa: CASSRRDQPQHF
v_call: TRBV11-2; d_call: TRBD2; clone_size: .; cdr3_length: 18; j_call: TRBJ2-5; cdr3_nt: TGTGCCAGCAGCCGGACGGTGGGACTAGCGGGAGGCGGGGAGACCCAGTACTTC; cdr3_aa: CASSRTVGLAGGGETQYF
v_call: TRBV2; d_call: TRBD1; clone_size: .; cdr3_length: 15; j_call: TRBJ2-4; cdr3_nt: TGTGCCAGCAGTGATGGGACAGGGAGGAAAAACATTCAGTACTTC; cdr3_aa: CASSDGTGRKNIQYF
v_call: TRBV7-2; d_call: .; clone_size: .; cdr3_length: 14; j_call: TRBJ2-5; cdr3_nt: TGTGCCAGCAGCCGGCCACACAGACAAGAGACCCAGTACTTC; cdr3_aa: CASSRPHRQETQYF